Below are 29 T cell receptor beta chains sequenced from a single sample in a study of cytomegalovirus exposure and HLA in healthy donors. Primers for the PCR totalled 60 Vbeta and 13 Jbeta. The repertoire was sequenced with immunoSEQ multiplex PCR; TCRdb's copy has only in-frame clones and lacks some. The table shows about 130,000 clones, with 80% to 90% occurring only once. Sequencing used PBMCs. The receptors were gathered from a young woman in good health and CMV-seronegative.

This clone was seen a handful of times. DNA of the CDR3: TGCAGCGTTGTGACGACTATTTGGAACCATGAGCAGTTCTTC. Translation: CSVVTTIWNHEQFF. J is TRBJ2-1 and V is TRBV29-1; a possible D gene is TRBD2 (5 bases). The CDR3 is 14 amino acids. Trimming took off 4 bases at V and 8 bases at J, with 18 bases between the two ends. Germline V gene sequence: CDR1 SQVTM, CDR2 ANQGSEA.

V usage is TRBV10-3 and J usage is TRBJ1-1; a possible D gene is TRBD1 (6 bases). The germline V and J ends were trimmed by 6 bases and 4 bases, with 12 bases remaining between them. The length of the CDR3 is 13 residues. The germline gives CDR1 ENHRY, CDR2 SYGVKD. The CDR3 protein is CAISPAGATEAFF. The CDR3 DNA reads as TGTGCCATCAGCCCGGCGGGGGCCACTGAAGCTTTCTTT.

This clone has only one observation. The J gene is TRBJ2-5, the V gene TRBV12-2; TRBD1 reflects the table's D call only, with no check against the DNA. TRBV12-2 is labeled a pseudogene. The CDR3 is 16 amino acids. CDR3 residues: CASRLVGTGVGETQYF. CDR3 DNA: TGTGCAAGTCGCTTAGTCGGGACAGGGGTTGGAGAGACCCAGTACTTC.

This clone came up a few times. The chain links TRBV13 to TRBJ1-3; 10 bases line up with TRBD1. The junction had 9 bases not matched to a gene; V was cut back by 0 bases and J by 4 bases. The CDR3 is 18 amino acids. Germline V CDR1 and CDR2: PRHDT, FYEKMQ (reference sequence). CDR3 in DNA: TGTGCCAGCAGCTTAGGTCCGGGACAGGGGTTTGGAGGAAACACCATATATTTT. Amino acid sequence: CASSLGPGQGFGGNTIYF.

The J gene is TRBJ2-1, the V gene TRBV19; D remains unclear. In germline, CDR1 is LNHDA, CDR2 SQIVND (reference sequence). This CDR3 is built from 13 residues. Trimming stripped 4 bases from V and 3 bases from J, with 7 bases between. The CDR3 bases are TGTGCCAGTAGTACCCGCGGCTACAATGAGCAGTTCTTC. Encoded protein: CASSTRGYNEQFF.

The CDR3: CASSLSGINYGYTF. The CDR3 DNA reads as TGTGCCAGCAGTTTAAGTGGCATTAACTATGGCTACACCTTC. The chain couples TRBV28 to TRBJ1-2; no clear D gene. The germline V gene has CDR1 MDHEN and CDR2 SYDVKM. Trimming took off 2 bases at V and 1 base at J, with 8 bases between the two ends. CDR3 length: 14 residues.

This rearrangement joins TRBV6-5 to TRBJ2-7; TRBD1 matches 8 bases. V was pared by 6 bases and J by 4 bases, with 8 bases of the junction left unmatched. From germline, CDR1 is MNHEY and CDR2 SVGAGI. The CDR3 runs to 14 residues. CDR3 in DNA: TGTGCCAGCAGCCTGGGACAGGAAAGGTACGAGCAGTACTTC. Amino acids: CASSLGQERYEQYF.

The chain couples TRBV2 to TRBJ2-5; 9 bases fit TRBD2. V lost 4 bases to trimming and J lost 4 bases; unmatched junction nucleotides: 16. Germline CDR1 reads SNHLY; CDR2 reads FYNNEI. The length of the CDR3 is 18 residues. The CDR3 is CASSAPRTLAGIGETQYF. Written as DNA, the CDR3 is TGTGCCAGCAGTGCCCCTCGGACCCTAGCGGGAATCGGAGAGACCCAGTACTTC.

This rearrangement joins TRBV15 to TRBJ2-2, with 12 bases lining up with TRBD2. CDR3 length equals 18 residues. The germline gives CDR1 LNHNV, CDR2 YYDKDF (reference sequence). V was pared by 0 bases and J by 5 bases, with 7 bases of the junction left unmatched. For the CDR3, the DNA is TGTGCCACCAGCAGAGATTATCCTACTAGCGGGGGGACCGGGGAGCTGTTTTTT. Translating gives CATSRDYPTSGGTGELFF.

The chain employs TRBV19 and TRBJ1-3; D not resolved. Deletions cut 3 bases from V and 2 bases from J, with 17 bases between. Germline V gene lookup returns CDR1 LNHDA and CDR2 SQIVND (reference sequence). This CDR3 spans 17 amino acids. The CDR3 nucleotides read TGTGCCAGTAGTATCGGGAGCCTCACTTATCCTGGAAACACCATATATTTT. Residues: CASSIGSLTYPGNTIYF.

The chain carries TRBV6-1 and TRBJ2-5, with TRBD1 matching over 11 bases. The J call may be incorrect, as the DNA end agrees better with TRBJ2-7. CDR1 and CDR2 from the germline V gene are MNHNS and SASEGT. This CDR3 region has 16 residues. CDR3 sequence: CASSEGDGTGGYEQYF. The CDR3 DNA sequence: TGTGCCAGCAGTGAAGGGGACGGGACAGGGGGCTACGAGCAGTACTTC.

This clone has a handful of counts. This CDR3 is CASSQGGGRGTEAFF. DNA of the CDR3: TGCGCCAGCAGCCAAGGCGGGGGCAGGGGCACTGAAGCTTTCTTT. The chain recombines TRBV4-1 with TRBJ1-1; TRBD1 might be the D (6 bases). CDR1 is MGHRA and CDR2 is YSYEKL in the germline V gene. The CDR3 length is 15 residues. With 1 base removed from V and 4 bases from J, the gap between germline ends came to 13 bases.

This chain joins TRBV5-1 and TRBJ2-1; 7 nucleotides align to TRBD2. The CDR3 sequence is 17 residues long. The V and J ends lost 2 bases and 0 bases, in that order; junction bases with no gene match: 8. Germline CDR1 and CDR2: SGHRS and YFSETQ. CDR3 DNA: TGCGCCAGCAGCTTACGTAGCGGGTTCAGCTCCTACAATGAGCAGTTCTTC. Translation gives CASSLRSGFSSYNEQFF.

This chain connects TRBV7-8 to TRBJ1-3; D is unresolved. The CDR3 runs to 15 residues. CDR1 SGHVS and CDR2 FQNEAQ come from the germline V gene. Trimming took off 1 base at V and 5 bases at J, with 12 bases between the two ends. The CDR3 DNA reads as TGTGCCAGCAGCTTAGGGGGTAGGGAGAGAAACACCATATATTTT. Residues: CASSLGGRERNTIYF.

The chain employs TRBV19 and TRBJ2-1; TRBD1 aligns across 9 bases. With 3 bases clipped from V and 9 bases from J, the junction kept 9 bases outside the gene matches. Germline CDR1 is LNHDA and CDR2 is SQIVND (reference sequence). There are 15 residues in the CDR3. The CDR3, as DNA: TGTGCCAGTAGTATGGGGACAGGGATTTTCGGTGAGCAGTTCTTC. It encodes CASSMGTGIFGEQFF.

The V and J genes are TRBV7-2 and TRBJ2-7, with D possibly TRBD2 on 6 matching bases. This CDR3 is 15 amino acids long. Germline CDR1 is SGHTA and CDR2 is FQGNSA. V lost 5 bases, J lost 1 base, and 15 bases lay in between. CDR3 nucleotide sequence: TGTGCCAGCAGCCCGGACTACGTTCTATCCTACGAGCAGTACTTC. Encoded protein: CASSPDYVLSYEQYF.

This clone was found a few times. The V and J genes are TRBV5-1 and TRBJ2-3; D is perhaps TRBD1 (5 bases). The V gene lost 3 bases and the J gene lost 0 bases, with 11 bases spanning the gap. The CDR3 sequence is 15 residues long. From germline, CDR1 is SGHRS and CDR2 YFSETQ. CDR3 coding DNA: TGCGCCAGCAGCTCGACAGCCACAAGCACAGATACGCAGTATTTT. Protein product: CASSSTATSTDTQYF.

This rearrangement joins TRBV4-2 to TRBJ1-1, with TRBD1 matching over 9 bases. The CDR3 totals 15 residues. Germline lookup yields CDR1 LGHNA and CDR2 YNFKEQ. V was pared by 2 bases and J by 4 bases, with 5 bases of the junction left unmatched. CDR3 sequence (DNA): TGTGCCAGCAGCCAAATCGACAGGGGGGGCACTGAAGCTTTCTTT. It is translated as CASSQIDRGGTEAFF.

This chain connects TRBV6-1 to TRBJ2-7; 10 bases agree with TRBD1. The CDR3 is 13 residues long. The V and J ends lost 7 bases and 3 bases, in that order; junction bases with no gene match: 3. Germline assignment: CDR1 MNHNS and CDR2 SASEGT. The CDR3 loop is CASTGTGVYEQYF. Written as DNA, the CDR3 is TGTGCCAGCACCGGGACAGGGGTCTACGAGCAGTACTTC.

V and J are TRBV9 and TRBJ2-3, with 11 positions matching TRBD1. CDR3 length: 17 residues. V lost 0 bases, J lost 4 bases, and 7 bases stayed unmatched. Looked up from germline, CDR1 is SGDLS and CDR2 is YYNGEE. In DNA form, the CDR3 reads TGTGCCAGCAGCGTAGGGGGAGGGACAGGGGGGGCAGATACGCAGTATTTT. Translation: CASSVGGGTGGADTQYF.

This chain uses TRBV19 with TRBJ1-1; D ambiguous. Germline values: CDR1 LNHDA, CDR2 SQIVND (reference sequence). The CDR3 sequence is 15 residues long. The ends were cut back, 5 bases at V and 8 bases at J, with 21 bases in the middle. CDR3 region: CASSFLGEWPLEAFF. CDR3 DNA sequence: TGTGCCAGTAGTTTCCTCGGGGAGTGGCCTCTCGAAGCTTTCTTT.

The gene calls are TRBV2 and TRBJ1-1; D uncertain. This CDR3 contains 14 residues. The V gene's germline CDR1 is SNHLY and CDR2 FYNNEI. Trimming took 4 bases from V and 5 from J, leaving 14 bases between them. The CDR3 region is CASSAGIDFTEAFF. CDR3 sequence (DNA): TGTGCCAGCAGTGCCGGAATTGACTTTACTGAAGCTTTCTTT.

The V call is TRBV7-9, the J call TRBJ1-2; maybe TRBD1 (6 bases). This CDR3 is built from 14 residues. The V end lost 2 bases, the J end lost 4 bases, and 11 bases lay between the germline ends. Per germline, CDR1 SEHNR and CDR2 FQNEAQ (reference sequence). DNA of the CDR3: TGTGCCAGCAGCTTATACAGGGCCTCCTATGGCTACACCTTC. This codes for CASSLYRASYGYTF. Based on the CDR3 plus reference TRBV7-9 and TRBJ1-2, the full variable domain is DTGVSQNPRHKITKRGQNVTFRCDPISEHNRLYWYRQTLGQGPEFLTYFQNEAQLEKSRLLSDRFSAERPKGSFSTLEIQRTEQGDSAMYLCASSLYRASYGYTFGSGTRLTVV.

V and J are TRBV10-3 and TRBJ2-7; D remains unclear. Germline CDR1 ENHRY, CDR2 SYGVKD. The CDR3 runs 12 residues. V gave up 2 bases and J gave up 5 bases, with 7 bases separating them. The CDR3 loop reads CAISEGPHEQYF. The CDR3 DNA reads TGTGCCATCAGTGAGGGCCCCCACGAGCAGTACTTC.

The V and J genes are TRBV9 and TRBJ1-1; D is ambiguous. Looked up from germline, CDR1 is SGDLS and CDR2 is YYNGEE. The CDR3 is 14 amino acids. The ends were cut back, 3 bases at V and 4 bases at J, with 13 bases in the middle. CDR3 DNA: TGTGCCAGCAGCGGATTCATGAGTGGCACTGAAGCTTTCTTT. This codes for CASSGFMSGTEAFF.

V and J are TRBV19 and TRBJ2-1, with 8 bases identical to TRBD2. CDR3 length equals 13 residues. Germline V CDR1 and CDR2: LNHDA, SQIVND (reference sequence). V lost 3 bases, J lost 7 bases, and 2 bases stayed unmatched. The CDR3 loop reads CASSISSGNEQFF. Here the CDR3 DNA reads TGTGCCAGTAGTATCTCTAGCGGGAATGAGCAGTTCTTC.

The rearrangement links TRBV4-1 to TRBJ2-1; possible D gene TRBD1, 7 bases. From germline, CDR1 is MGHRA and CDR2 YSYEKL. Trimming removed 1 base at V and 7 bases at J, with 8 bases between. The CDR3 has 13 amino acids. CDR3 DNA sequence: TGCGCCAGCAGCCAAGCAGGGGGGAATGAGCAGTTCTTC. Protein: CASSQAGGNEQFF.

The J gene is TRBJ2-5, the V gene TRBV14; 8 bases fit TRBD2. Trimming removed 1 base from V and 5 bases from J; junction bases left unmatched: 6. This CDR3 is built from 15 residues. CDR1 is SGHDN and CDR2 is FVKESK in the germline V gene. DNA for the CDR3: TGTGCCAGCAGCCAAGGATTTTCGGGGGGGGAGACCCAGTACTTC. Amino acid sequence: CASSQGFSGGETQYF.

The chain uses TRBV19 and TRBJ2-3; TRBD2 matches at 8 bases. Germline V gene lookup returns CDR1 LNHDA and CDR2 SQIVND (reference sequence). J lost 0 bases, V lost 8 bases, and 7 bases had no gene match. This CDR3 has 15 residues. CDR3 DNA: TGTGCCAGTTCCTTAGCGGGAATTAGCACAGATACGCAGTATTTT. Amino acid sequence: CASSLAGISTDTQYF.